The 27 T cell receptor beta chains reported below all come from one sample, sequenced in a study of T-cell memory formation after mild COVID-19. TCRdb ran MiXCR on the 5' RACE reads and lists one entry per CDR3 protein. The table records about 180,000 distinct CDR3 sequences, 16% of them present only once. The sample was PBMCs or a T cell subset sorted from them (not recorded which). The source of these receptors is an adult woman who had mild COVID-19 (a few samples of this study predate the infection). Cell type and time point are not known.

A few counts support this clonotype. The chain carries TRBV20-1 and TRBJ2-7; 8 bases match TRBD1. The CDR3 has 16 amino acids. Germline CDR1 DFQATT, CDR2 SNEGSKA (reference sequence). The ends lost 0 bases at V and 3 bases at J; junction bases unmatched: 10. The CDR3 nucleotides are TGCAGTGCTAGAGACCCAGGGGACAGGTCAAACTACGAGCAGTACTTC. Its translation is CSARDPGDRSNYEQYF.

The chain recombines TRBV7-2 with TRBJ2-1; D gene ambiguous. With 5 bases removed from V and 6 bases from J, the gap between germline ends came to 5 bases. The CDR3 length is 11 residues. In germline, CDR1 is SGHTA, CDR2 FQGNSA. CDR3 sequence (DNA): TGTGCCAGCAGCCTAACCAATGAGCAGTTCTTC. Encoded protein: CASSLTNEQFF.

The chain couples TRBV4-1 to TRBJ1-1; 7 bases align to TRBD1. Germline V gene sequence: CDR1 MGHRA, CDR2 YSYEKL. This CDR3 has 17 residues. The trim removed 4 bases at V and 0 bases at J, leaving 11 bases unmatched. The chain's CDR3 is CASSPAWAGGMNTEAFF. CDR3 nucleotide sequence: TGCGCCAGCAGCCCCGCGTGGGCAGGGGGGATGAACACTGAAGCTTTCTTT.

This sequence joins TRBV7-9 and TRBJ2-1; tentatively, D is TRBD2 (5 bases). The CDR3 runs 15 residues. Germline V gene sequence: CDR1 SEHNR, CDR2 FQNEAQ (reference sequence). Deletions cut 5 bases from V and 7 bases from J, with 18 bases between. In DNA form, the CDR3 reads TGTGCCAGCAGCACCCCGAGGGCGCTGAGGAATGAGCAGTTCTTC. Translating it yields CASSTPRALRNEQFF.

CDR3 residues: CASSLGLGDNEQFF. The CDR3 DNA is TGTGCCAGCAGCTTAGGGCTAGGCGACAATGAGCAGTTCTTC. This sequence joins TRBV7-2 and TRBJ2-1; D not resolved. Germline assignment: CDR1 SGHTA and CDR2 FQGNSA. V shed 1 base and J shed 5 bases, with 9 bases lying between them. The CDR3 spans 14 residues.

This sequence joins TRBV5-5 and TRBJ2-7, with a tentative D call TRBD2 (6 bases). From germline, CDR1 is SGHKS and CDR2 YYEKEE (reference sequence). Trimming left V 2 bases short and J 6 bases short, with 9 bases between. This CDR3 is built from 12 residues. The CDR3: CASSFQGGEQYF. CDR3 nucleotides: TGTGCCAGCAGCTTTCAGGGAGGCGAGCAGTACTTC.

Written as DNA, the CDR3 is TGTGCCAGCAGTTACGAGGGCAGGGGCTTCTCACCCCTCCACTTT. This encodes CASSYEGRGFSPLHF. The V call is TRBV6-2 or TRBV6-3, the J call TRBJ1-6; possibly TRBD1 for D (6 bases). V was cut by 2 bases and J by 10 bases, with 15 bases left in between. The germline V gene has CDR1 MNHEY and CDR2 SVGEGT. The CDR3 is 15 residues long.

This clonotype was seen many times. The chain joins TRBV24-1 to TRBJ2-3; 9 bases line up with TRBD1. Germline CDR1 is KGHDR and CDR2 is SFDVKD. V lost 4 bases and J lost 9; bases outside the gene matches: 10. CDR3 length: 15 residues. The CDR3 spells CATSDLGQGEETQYF. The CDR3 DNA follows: TGTGCCACCAGTGACCTGGGACAGGGCGAGGAGACGCAGTATTTT.

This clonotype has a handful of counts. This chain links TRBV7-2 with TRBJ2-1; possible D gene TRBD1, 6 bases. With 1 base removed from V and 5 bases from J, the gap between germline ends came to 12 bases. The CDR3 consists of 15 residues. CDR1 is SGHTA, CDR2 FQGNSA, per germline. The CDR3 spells CASSLGRTANNEQFF. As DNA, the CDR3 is TGTGCCAGCAGCTTAGGAAGGACAGCGAACAATGAGCAGTTCTTC.

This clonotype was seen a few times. CDR3 nucleotide sequence: TGCAGTGCTAATCAGGGGGAACGGAAGAGCCAGCCCCAGCATTTT. This translates into CSANQGERKSQPQHF. The rearrangement uses TRBV20-1 and TRBJ1-5, with TRBD1 identical over 7 bases. Trimming removed 4 bases from V and 7 bases from J; junction bases left unmatched: 13. Germline V gives CDR1 DFQATT, CDR2 SNEGSKA (reference sequence). The CDR3 extends over 15 amino acids.

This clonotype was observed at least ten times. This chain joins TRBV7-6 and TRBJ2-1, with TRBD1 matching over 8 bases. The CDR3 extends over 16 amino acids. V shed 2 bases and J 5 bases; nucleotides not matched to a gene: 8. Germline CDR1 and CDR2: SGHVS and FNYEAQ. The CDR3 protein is CASSLLGQGYDNEQFF. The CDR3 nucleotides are TGTGCCAGCAGCTTACTTGGACAGGGATATGACAATGAGCAGTTCTTC.

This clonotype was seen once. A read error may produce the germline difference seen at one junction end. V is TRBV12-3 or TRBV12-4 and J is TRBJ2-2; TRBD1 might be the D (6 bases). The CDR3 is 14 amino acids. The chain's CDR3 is CASSPGVSTGEQFF. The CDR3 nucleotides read TGTGCCAGCAGTCCAGGGGTGAGCACCGGGGAGCAGTTTTTT.

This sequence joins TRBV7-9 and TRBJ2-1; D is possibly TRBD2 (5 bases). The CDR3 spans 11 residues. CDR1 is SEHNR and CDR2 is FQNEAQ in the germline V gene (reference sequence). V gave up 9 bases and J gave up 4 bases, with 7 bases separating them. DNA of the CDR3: TGTGCCAGGGGAGTTTACAATGAGCAGTTCTTC. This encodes CARGVYNEQFF.

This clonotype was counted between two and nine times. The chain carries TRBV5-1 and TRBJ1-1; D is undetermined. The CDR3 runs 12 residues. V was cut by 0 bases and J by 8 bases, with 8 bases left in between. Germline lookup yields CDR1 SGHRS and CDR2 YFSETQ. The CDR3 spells CASSLGFAEAFF. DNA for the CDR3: TGCGCCAGCAGCTTGGGATTTGCAGAAGCTTTCTTT.

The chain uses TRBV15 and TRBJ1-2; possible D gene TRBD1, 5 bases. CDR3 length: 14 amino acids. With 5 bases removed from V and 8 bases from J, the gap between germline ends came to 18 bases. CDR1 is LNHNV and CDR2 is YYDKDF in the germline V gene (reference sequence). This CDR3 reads CATSGQGHRRGYTF. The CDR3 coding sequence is TGTGCCACCAGCGGGCAAGGACACCGAAGGGGCTACACCTTC.

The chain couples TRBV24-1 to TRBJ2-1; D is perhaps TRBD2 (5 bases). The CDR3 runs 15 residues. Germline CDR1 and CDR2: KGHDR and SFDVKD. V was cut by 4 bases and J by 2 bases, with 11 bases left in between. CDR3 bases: TGTGCCACCAGTGACCCTGAGGGAGCCTACAATGAGCAGTTCTTC. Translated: CATSDPEGAYNEQFF.

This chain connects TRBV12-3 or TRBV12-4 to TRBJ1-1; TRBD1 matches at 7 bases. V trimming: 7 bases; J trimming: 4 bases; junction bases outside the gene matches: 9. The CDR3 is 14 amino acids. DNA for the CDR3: TGTGCCAGCACCCCGAGGACAGGATTCACTGAAGCTTTCTTT. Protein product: CASTPRTGFTEAFF.

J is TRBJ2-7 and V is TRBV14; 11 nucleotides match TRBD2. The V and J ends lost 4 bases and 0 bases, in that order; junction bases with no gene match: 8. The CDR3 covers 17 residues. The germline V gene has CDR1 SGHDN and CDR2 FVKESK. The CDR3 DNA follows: TGTGCCAGCAGCCCACGGGAGACTAGCGGGGACTCCTACGAGCAGTACTTC. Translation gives CASSPRETSGDSYEQYF.

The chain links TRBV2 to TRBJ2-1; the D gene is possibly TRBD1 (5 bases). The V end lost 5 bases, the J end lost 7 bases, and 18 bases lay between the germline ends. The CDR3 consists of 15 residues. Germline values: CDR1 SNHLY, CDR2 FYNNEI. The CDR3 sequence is CASSTQGFTANEQFF. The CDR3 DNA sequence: TGTGCCAGCAGTACTCAGGGATTCACGGCTAATGAGCAGTTCTTC.

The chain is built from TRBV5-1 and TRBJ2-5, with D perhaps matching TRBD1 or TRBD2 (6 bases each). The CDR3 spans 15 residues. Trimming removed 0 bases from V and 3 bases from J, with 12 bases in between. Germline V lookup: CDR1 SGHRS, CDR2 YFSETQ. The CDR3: CASSLVPGEEETQYF. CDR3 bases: TGCGCCAGCAGCTTGGTGCCAGGGGAGGAAGAGACCCAGTACTTC.

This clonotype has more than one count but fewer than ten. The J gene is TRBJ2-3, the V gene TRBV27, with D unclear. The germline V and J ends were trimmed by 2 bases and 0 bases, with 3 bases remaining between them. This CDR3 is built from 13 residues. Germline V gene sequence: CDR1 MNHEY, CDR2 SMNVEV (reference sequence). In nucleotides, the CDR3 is TGTGCCAGCAGTTTACAGAGCACAGATACGCAGTATTTT. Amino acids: CASSLQSTDTQYF.

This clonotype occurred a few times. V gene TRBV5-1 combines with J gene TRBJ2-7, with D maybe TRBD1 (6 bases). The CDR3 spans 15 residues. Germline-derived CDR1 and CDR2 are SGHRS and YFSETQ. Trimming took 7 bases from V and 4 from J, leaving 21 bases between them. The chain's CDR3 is CASALYLDRSYEQYF. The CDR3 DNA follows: TGCGCCAGCGCTCTATATCTGGACAGATCGTACGAGCAGTACTTC.

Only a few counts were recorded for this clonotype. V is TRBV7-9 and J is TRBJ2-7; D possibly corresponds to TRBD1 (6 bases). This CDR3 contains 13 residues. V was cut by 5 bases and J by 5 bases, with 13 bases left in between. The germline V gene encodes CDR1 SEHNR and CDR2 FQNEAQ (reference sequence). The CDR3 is CASSRTGLDEQYF. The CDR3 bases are TGTGCCAGCAGCCGAACAGGGTTAGACGAGCAGTACTTC.

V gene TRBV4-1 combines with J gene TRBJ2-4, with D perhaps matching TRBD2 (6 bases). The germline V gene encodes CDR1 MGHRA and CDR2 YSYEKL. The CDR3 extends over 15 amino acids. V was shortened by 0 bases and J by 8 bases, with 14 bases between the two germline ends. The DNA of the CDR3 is TGCGCCAGCAGCCAAGACCTTTCTCCGGGGGACATTCAGTACTTC. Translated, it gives CASSQDLSPGDIQYF.

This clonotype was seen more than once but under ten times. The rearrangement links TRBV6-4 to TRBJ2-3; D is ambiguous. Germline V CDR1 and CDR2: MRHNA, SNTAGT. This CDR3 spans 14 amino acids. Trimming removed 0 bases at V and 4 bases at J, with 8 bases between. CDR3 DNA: TGTGCCAGCAGTGACTCGAGGCAGCCAGATACGCAGTATTTT. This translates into CASSDSRQPDTQYF.

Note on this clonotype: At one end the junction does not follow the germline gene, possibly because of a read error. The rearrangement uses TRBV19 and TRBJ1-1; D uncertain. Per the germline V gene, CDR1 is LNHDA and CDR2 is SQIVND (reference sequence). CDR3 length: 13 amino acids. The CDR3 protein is CACREASPSEAFF. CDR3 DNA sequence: TGTGCCTGTAGGGAGGCCTCCCCTTCTGAAGCTTTCTTT.

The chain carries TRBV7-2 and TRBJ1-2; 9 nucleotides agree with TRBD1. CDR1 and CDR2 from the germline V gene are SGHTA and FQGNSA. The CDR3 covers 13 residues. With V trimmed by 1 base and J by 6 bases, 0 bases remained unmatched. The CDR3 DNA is TGTGCCAGCAGCTTAGGACAGGGGGATGGCTACACCTTC. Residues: CASSLGQGDGYTF.